Listed below are T cell receptor beta chains from one sample, sequenced in a study of shared clonotypes between healthy human individuals. The data were produced by immunoSEQ multiplex PCR, yet TCRdb's version contains in-frame clones alone and is incomplete. In the table there are some 700,000 clones, 90% of which are singletons. Sequencing was carried out using memory CD8+ T cells from PBMCs. These receptors originate from a man aged 18 to 30 in good health. Some clones in this sample may be carry-over from other donors' samples. Both conserved end residues are part of each CDR3. D genes are given only for firm matches. Clone size is not always given. Where it is, it says once, few, many or a class for expanded clones.

cdr3_length	d_call	v_call	clone_size	j_call	cdr3_nt	cdr3_aa
15	-	TRBV5-1	-	TRBJ2-1	TGCGCCAGCAGCTTGGGGTTCGGCACCAACAATGAGCAGTTCTTC	CASSLGFGTNNEQFF
19	-	TRBV23-1	-	TRBJ1-1	TGCGCCAGCGCTACGTCTCCGGGGGCCCACATTTCGTTGAACACTGAAGCTTTCTTT	CASATSPGAHISLNTEAFF
15	TRBD1	TRBV2	-	TRBJ2-7	TGTGCCAGCAGGGAGACCCGGGACAGTCCCTACGAGCAGTACTTC	CASRETRDSPYEQYF
15	-	TRBV28	-	TRBJ1-5	TGTGCCAGCAGTAAATGGGGGGAGAGGGATCAGCCCCAGCATTTT	CASSKWGERDQPQHF
16	TRBD2	TRBV27	-	TRBJ2-7	TGTGCCAGCAGTTTATTACTAGCGGGCGGAAACTACGAGCAGTACTTC	CASSLLLAGGNYEQYF
15	TRBD2	TRBV6-1	once	TRBJ2-1	TGTGCCAGCAGTGAACCTGCGGGAGGGAAGAATGAGCAGTTCTTC	CASSEPAGGKNEQFF
12	-	TRBV29-1	-	TRBJ2-7	TGCAGCGTTGAACAGGACACCTACGAGCAGTACTTC	CSVEQDTYEQYF
18	TRBD1	TRBV5-1	-	TRBJ2-3	TGCGCCAGCAGCCCCCCCAATTCCCGGACAGGGGGCGCAGATACGCAGTATTTT	CASSPPNSRTGGADTQYF
14	-	TRBV5-4	-	TRBJ1-3	TGTGCCAGCAGCTTGGGAACCAGGGAGGAAACCATATATTTT	CASSLGTREETIYF
12	-	TRBV28	once	TRBJ1-4	TGTGCCAGCAGTTTTTCAGCGGAAAAACTGTTTTTT	CASSFSAEKLFF
20	TRBD2	TRBV28	-	TRBJ2-7	TGTGCCAGCAGGTCGAGGGGGACGACTAGCGGGGCCCGAAGGTCCTCCGAGCAGTACTTC	CASRSRGTTSGARRSSEQYF
17	TRBD2	TRBV2	-	TRBJ2-7	TGTGCCAGCAGTGGAGTACTAGCGGGAGGGCCTTTCGACGAGCAGTACTTC	CASSGVLAGGPFDEQYF
12	-	TRBV2	-	TRBJ2-7	TGTGCCAGCATCATGGACACCTACGAGCAGTACTTC	CASIMDTYEQYF
14	-	TRBV6-5	-	TRBJ2-7	TGTGCCAGCAGAAGAGGCAGGGCCTTGTACGAGCAGTACTTC	CASRRGRALYEQYF
18	TRBD2	TRBV5-1	once	TRBJ2-1	TGCGCCAGCAGCTCCCGACTAGCGGGAGGGCAGGTTCACAATGAGCAGTTCTTC	CASSSRLAGGQVHNEQFF
14	TRBD1	TRBV2	-	TRBJ2-7	TGTGCCGGGACCGGGCAGGGGGCGACCTACGAGCAGTACTTC	CAGTGQGATYEQYF
12	-	TRBV27	-	TRBJ2-1	TGTGCCAGCAGGAGGATCGACAATGAGCAGTTCTTC	CASRRIDNEQFF
17	-	TRBV5-3	-	TRBJ2-1	TGTGCCAGACCCTTAACCAGGGACCGGGGCCAAGAGGGTGAGCAGTTCTTC	CARPLTRDRGQEGEQFF
15	TRBD1	TRBV19	-	TRBJ2-2	TGTGCCAGTAGTTTTAAGGGGGCGCGGACCGGGGAGCTGTTTTTT	CASSFKGARTGELFF
16	TRBD1	TRBV10-1	-	TRBJ2-7	TGCGCCAGCAGTGAAGGCTTTGGGGACAGGGGTTCCGAGCAGTACTTC	CASSEGFGDRGSEQYF
15	-	TRBV9	-	TRBJ2-7	TGTGCCAGCAGCGCGGCGGGGGCAACGGGCAACGAGCAGTACTTC	CASSAAGATGNEQYF
13	-	TRBV5-1	once	TRBJ1-2	TGCGCCAGCAGCTTAGACACCTTCTTTGGCTACACCTTC	CASSLDTFFGYTF
16	-	TRBV11-2	-	TRBJ2-7	TGTGCCAGCAGCCCCGTATGGGGGGCGCTTCCCTACGAGCAGTACTTC	CASSPVWGALPYEQYF
14	-	TRBV11-2	-	TRBJ2-3	TGTGCCAGCAGCTCTACCTGGGGGGTGGATACGCAGTATTTT	CASSSTWGVDTQYF
19	-	TRBV4-1	-	TRBJ2-3	TGCGCCAGCAGCCAAGTCAGGAGGGAGTACTTTTCGGGCACAGATACGCAGTATTTT	CASSQVRREYFSGTDTQYF
17	TRBD1	TRBV7-6	-	TRBJ2-5	TGTGCCAGCAGCTCCTCCCACGACAGGGCCGGGTTAGAGACCCAGTACTTC	CASSSSHDRAGLETQYF
12	-	TRBV28	many	TRBJ1-2	TGTGCCAGCAGTGGACAGAGTAGGGGCTACACCTTC	CASSGQSRGYTF